This TCR beta chain stems from a study of blood T cell repertoires in COVID-19. As for the study in general: Material from acute and convalescent COVID-19 was sourced from the United States, Italy and Spain.

All recovered Cohort 3 donors got two negative PCRs, got clearance, or saw symptom resolution. The CDR3 is 15 amino acids. Germline values: CDR1 MNHNY, CDR2 SVGAGI (reference sequence). Deletions cut 6 bases from V and 4 bases from J, with 18 bases between. Original handling: Cell counts per sample came from amplifying reference gene primers. Sequencing used immunoSEQ multiplex PCR; TCRdb keeps in-frame clones, though not all of them. The V and J calls and clone size were taken over from that table, and D and trimming were inferred from the DNA. This sample has about 480,000 clones, with over 75% found just once.

The chain joins TRBV6-6 to TRBJ1-1, with a weak D call TRBD1 (6 bases). The sample was PBMCs or T cells enriched from blood (not recorded which). This clonotype originated in a middle-aged woman who had recovered from COVID-19. The CDR3 spells CASSRPLQGSTEAFF. CDR3 nucleotide sequence: TGTGCCAGCAGCCGCCCGCTGCAGGGGAGCACTGAAGCTTTCTTT.